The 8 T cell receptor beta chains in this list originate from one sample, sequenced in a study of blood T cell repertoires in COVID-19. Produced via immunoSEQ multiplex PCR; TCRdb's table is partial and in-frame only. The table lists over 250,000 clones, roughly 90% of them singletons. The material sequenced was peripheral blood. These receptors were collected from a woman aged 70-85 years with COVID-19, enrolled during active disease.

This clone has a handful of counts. The CDR3 DNA reads TGCGCCAGCAGCCTGACAGGGACCGGCTATAATTCACCCCTCCACTTT. It is translated as CASSLTGTGYNSPLHF. The chain recombines TRBV4-1 with TRBJ1-6; 7 bases are a match to TRBD1. There are 16 residues in the CDR3. Germline V gene data show CDR1 as MGHRA and CDR2 as YSYEKL. After removal of 4 bases from V and 3 bases from J, the junction contained 6 bases not matched to a gene.

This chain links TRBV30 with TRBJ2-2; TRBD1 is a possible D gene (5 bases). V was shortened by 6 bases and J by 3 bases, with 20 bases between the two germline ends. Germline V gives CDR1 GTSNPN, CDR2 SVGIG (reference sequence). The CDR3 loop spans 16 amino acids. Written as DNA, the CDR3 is TGTGCCTGTCAAGGCTCCAGGGTTTTGGACACCGGGGAGCTGTTTTTT. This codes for CACQGSRVLDTGELFF. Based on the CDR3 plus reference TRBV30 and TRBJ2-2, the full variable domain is SQTIHQWPATLVQPVGSPLSLECTVEGTSNPNLYWYRQAAGRGLQLLFYSVGIGQISSEVPQNLSASRPQDRQFILSSKKLLLSDSGFYLCACQGSRVLDTGELFFGEGSRLTVL.

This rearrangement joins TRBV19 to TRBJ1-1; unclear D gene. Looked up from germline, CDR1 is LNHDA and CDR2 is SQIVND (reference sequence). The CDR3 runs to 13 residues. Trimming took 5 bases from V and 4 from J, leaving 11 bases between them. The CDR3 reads CASSERQGTEAFF. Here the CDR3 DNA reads TGTGCCAGTAGTGAGCGCCAAGGCACTGAAGCTTTCTTT.

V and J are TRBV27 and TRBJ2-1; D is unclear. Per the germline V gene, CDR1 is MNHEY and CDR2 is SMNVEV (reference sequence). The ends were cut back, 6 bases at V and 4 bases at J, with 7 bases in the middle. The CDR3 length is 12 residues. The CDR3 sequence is CASRSLYNEQFF. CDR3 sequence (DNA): TGTGCCAGCAGGTCCTTATACAATGAGCAGTTCTTC.

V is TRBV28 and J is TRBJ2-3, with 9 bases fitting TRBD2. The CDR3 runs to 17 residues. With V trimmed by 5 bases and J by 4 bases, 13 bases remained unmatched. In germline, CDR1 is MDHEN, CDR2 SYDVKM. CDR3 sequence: CASSRYRGGGASDTQYF. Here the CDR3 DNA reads TGTGCCAGCAGTCGGTACCGCGGCGGGGGGGCGTCAGATACGCAGTATTTT.

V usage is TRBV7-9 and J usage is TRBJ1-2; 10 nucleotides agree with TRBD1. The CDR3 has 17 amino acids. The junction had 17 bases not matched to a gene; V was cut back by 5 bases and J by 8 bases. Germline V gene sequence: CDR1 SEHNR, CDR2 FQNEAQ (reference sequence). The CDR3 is CASSPPITSGTGDGYTF. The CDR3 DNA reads TGTGCCAGCAGCCCACCCATTACGTCGGGGACAGGGGACGGCTACACCTTC.

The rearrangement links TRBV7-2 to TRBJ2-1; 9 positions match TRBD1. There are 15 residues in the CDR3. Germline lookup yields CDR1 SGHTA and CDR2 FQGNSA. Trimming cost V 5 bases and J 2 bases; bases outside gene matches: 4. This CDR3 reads CASSTWDRAYNEQFF. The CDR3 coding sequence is TGTGCCAGCAGCACCTGGGACAGGGCCTACAATGAGCAGTTCTTC.

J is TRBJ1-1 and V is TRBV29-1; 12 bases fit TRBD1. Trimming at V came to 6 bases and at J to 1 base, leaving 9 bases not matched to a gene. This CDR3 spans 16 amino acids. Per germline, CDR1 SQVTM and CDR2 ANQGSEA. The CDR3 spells CSVAGTGGFGNTEAFF. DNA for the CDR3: TGCAGCGTAGCGGGGACAGGGGGCTTTGGGAACACTGAAGCTTTCTTT.